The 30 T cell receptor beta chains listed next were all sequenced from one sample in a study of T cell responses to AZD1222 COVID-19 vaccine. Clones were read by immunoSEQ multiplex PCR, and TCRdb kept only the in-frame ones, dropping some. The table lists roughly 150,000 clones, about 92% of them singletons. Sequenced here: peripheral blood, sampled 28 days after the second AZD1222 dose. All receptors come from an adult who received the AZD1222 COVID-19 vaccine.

The chain's CDR3 is CASSPRWTSRTGYEQYF. CDR3 nucleotide sequence: TGTGCCAGCAGTCCACGTTGGACATCACGTACGGGCTACGAGCAGTACTTC. The chain is built from TRBV7-8 and TRBJ2-7; a weak D match, TRBD1 (5 bases). Looked up from germline, CDR1 is SGHVS and CDR2 is FQNEAQ. The CDR3 totals 17 residues. The V and J ends lost 6 bases and 3 bases respectively, with 24 bases between them.

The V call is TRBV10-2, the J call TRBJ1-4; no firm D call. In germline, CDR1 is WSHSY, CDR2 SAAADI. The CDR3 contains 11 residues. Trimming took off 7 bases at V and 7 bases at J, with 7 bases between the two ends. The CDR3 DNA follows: TGCGCCAGCACAGGAGGTGAAAAACTGTTTTTT. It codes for CASTGGEKLFF.

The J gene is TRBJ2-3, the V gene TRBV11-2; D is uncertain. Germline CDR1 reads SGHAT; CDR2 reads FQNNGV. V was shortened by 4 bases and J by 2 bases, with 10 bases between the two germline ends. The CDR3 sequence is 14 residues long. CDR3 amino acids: CASSSTPYTDTQYF. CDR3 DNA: TGTGCCAGCAGCTCTACCCCCTACACAGATACGCAGTATTTT.

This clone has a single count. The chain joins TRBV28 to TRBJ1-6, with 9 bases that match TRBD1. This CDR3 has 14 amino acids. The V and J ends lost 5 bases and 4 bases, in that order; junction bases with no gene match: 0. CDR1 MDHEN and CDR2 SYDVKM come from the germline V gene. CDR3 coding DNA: TGTGCCAGCAGTGGGACAGGGTATAATTCACCCCTCCACTTT. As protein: CASSGTGYNSPLHF.

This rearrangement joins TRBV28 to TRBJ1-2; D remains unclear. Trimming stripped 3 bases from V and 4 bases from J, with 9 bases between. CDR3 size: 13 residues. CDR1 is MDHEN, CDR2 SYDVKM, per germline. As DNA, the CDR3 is TGTGCCAGCAGTTTCGGGGAAACCTATGGCTACACCTTC. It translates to CASSFGETYGYTF.

CDR3 in amino acids: CASSQQGNTEAFF. The DNA of the CDR3 is TGTGCCAGCAGCCAACAGGGGAACACTGAAGCTTTCTTT. The chain couples TRBV12-3 or TRBV12-4 to TRBJ1-1, with D maybe TRBD1 (6 bases). CDR3 size: 13 residues. V lost 6 bases and J 1 base, leaving 9 bases between the germline ends.

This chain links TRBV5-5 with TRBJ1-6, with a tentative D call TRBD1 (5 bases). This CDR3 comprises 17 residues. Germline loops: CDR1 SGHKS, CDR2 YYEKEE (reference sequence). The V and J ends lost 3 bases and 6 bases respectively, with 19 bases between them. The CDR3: CASSSGPLLGGNSPLHF. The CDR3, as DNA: TGTGCCAGCAGCTCGGGACCCCTTCTGGGCGGTAATTCACCCCTCCACTTT.

The CDR3 bases are TGTGCCAGCAGTCGTGGCGCAGCCGGTTCACCCCTCCACTTT. As protein: CASSRGAAGSPLHF. This chain connects TRBV11-2 to TRBJ1-6; no clear D. Between the trimmed V and J ends, which lost 6 bases and 9 bases, there was a span of 15 bases. The CDR3 has 14 amino acids. The germline CDR1 and CDR2 sequences are SGHAT and FQNNGV. The full variable domain, rest sourced from reference TRBV11-2 and TRBJ1-6, is EAGVAQSPRYKIIEKRQSVAFWCNPISGHATLYWYQQILGQGPKLLIQFQNNGVVDDSQLPKDRFSAERLKGVDSTLKIQPAKLEDSAVYLCASSRGAAGSPLHFGNGTRLTVT.

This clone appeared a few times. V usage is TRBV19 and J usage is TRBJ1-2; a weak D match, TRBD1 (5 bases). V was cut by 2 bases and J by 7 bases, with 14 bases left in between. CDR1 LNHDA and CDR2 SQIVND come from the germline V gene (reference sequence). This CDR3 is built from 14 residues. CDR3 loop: CASSIQGHRGGYTF. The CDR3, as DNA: TGTGCCAGTAGTATACAGGGCCACCGAGGTGGCTACACCTTC.

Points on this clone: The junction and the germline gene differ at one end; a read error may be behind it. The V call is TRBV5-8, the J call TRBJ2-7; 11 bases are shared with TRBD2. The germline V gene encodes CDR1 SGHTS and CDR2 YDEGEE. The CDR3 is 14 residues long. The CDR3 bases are TGTGCCAGCAGCTTGGAAGGGACTAGCGGACCCGGCACATTC. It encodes CASSLEGTSGPGTF.

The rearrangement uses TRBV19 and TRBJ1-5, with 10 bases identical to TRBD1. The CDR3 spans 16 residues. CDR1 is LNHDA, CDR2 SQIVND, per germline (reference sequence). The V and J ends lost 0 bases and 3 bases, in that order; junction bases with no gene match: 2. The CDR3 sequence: CASSIETGGFNQPQHF. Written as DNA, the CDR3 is TGTGCCAGTAGTATAGAGACAGGGGGCTTCAATCAGCCCCAGCATTTT.

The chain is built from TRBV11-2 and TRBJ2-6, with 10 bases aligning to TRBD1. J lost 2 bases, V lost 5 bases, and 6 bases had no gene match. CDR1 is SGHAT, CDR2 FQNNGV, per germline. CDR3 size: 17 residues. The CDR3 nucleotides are TGTGCCAGCAGCCCCGGCGGGACAGGGGCTGGGGCCAACGTCCTGACTTTC. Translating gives CASSPGGTGAGANVLTF.

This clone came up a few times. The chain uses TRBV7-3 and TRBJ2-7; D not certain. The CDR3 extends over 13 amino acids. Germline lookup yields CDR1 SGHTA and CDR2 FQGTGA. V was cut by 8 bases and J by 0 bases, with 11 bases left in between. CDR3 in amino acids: CASGILSSYEQYF. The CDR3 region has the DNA TGTGCCAGCGGGATCCTCTCCTCCTACGAGCAGTACTTC.

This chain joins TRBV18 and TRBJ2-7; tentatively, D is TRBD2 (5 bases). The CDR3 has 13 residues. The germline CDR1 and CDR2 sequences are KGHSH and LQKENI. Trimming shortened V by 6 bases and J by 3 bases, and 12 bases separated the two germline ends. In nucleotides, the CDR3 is TGTGCCAGCTCCTCTTCAGGAGGCTACGAGCAGTACTTC. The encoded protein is CASSSSGGYEQYF.

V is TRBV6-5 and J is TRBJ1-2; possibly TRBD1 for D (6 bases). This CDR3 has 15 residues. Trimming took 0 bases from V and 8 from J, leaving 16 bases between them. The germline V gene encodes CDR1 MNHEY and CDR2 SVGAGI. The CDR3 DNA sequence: TGTGCCAGCAGTTACTCGATCCTTACAGGGTCCGGCTACACCTTC. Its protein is CASSYSILTGSGYTF.

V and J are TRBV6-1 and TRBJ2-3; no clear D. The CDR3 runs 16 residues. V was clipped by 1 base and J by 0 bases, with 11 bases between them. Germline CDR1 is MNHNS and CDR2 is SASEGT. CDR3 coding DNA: TGTGCCAGCAGTGAAGAGGTGGCCTCTAGCACAGATACGCAGTATTTT. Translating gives CASSEEVASSTDTQYF.

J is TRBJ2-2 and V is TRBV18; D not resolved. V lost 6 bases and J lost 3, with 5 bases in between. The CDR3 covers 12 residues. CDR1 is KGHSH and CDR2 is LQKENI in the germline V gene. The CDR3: CASSSYTGELFF. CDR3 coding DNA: TGTGCCAGCTCCTCCTACACCGGGGAGCTGTTTTTT.

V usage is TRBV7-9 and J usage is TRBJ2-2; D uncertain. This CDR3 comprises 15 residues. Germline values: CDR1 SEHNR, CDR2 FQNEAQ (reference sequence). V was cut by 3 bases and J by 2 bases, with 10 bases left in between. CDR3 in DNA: TGTGCCAGCAGCTTCGTAACTACAAACACCGGGGAGCTGTTTTTT. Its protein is CASSFVTTNTGELFF. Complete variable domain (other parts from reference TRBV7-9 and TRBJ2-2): DTGVSQNPRHKITKRGQNVTFRCDPISEHNRLYWYRQTLGQGPEFLTYFQNEAQLEKSRLLSDRFSAERPKGSFSTLEIQRTEQGDSAMYLCASSFVTTNTGELFFGEGSRLTVL.

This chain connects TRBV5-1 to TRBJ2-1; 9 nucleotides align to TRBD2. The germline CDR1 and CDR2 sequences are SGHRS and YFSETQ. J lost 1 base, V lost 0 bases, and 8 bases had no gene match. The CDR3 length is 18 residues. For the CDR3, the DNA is TGCGCCAGCAGCTTGGACCCCTTAGCGGGAGTATCCTACAATGAGCAGTTCTTC. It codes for CASSLDPLAGVSYNEQFF. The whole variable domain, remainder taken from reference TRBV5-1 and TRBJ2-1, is KAGVTQTPRYLIKTRGQQVTLSCSPISGHRSVSWYQQTPGQGLQFLFEYFSETQRNKGNFPGRFSGRQFSNSRSEMNVSTLELGDSALYLCASSLDPLAGVSYNEQFFGPGTRLTVL.

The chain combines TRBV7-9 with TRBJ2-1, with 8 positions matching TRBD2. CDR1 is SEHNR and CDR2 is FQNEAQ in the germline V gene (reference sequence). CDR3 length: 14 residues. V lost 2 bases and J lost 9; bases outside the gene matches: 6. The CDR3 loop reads CASSLRREASEQFF. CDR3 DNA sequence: TGTGCCAGCAGCTTACGGCGGGAGGCCAGTGAGCAGTTCTTC.

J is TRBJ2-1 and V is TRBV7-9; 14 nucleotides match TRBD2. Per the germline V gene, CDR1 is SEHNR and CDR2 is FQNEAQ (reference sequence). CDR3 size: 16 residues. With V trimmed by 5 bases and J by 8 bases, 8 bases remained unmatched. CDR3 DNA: TGTGCCAGCAGCCCGGGGACTAGCGGGAGTTGGGATGAGCAGTTCTTC. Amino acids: CASSPGTSGSWDEQFF. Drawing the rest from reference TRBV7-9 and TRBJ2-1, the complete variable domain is DTGVSQNPRHKITKRGQNVTFRCDPISEHNRLYWYRQTLGQGPEFLTYFQNEAQLEKSRLLSDRFSAERPKGSFSTLEIQRTEQGDSAMYLCASSPGTSGSWDEQFFGPGTRLTVL.

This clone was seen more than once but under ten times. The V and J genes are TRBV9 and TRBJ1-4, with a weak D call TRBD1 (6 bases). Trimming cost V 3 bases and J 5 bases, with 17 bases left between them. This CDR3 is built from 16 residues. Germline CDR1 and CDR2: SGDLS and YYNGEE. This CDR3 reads CASSAEQGLPNEKLFF. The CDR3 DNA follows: TGTGCCAGCAGCGCTGAACAGGGTTTGCCGAATGAAAAACTGTTTTTT.

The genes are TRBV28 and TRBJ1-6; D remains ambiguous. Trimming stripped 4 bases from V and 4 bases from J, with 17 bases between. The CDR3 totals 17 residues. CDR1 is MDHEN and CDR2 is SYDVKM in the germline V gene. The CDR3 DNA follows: TGTGCCAGCAGTTCCAGGAAGACGGGGAGTTATAATTCACCCCTCCACTTT. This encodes CASSSRKTGSYNSPLHF. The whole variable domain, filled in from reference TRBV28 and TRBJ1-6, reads DVKVTQSSRYLVKRTGEKVFLECVQDMDHENMFWYRQDPGLGLRLIYFSYDVKMKEKGDIPEGYSVSREKKERFSLILESASTNQTSMYLCASSSRKTGSYNSPLHFGNGTRLTVT.

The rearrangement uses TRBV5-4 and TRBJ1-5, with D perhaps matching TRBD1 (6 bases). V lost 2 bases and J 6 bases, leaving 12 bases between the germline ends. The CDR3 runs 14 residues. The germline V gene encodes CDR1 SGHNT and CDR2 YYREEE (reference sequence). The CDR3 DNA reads TGTGCCAGCAGCTTCCCAGGGGCCGGTCAGCCCCAGCATTTT. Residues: CASSFPGAGQPQHF.

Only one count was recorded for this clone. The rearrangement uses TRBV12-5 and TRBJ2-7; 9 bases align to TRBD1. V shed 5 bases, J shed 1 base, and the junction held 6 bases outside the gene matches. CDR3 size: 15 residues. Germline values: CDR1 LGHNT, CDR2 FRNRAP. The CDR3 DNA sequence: TGTGCTAGTGGTACGGGACAGGGCGGTTCCTACGAGCAGTACTTC. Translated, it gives CASGTGQGGSYEQYF.

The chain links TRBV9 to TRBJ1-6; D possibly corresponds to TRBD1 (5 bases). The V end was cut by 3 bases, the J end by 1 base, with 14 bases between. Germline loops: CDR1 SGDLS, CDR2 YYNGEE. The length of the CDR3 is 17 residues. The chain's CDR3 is CASSDDSGFSYNSPLHF. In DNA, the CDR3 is TGTGCCAGCAGCGACGACAGTGGGTTTTCCTATAATTCACCCCTCCACTTT.

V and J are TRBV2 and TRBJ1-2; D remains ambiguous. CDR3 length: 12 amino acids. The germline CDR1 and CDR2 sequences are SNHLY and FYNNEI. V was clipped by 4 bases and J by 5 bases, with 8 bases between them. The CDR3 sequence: CASSVRNYGYTF. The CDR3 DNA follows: TGTGCCAGCAGTGTCAGGAATTATGGCTACACCTTC.

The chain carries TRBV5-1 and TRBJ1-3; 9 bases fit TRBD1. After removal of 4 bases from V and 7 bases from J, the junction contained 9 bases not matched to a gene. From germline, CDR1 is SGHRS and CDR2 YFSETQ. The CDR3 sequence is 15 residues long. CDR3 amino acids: CASSVNRGRGNTIYF. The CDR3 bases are TGCGCCAGCAGCGTTAACAGGGGGCGAGGTAACACCATATATTTT.

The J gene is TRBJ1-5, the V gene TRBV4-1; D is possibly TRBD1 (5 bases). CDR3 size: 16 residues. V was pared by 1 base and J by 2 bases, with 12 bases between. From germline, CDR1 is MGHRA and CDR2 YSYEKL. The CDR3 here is CASSQAGGRRNQPQHF. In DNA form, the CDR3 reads TGCGCCAGCAGCCAAGCGGGGGGACGACGCAATCAGCCCCAGCATTTT.

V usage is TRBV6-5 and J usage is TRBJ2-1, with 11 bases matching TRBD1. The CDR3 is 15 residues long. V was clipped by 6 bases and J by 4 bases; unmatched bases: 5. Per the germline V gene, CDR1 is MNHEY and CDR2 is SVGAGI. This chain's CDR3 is CASREDRGRYNEQFF. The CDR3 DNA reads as TGTGCCAGCAGGGAGGACAGGGGGCGTTACAATGAGCAGTTCTTC.